Below are 19 T cell receptor beta chains sequenced from a single sample in a study of OX40 agonist ivuxolimab in advanced cancers. Here immunoSEQ multiplex PCR was the method, and the copy in TCRdb shows in-frame clones only, minus some. The sample lists tens of thousands of clones, approximately 87% occurring once. The starting material was CD4+ or CD8+ T cells sorted from blood, obtained in a trial of the OX40 agonist ivuxolimab. The origin of the receptors is an adult with an advanced solid tumor such as melanoma, head and neck, liver or kidney cancer.

The chain employs TRBV5-6 and TRBJ2-1, with 7 nucleotides matching TRBD2. The trim removed 4 bases at V and 6 bases at J, leaving 4 bases unmatched. There are 13 residues in the CDR3. Germline V CDR1 and CDR2: SGHDT, YYEEEE. The CDR3 loop is CASSAGLGNEQFF. The CDR3 region has the DNA TGTGCCAGCAGCGCAGGACTAGGCAATGAGCAGTTCTTC.

J is TRBJ2-2 and V is TRBV14; 8 positions match TRBD2. J was trimmed by 5 bases and V by 2 bases; bases with no gene match: 4. CDR1 SGHDN and CDR2 FVKESK come from the germline V gene. The CDR3 totals 15 residues. The CDR3 spells CASSQQGLGTGELFF. The CDR3 nucleotides read TGTGCCAGCAGCCAACAGGGACTAGGGACCGGGGAGCTGTTTTTT.

This clone has just a few counts. This chain uses TRBV11-2 with TRBJ1-2; D ambiguous. Germline assignment: CDR1 SGHAT and CDR2 FQNNGV. Trimming took off 2 bases at V and 4 bases at J, with 8 bases between the two ends. The CDR3 has 13 amino acids. CDR3 sequence: CASSLPGFYGYTF. The DNA of the CDR3 is TGTGCCAGCAGCTTACCCGGATTCTATGGCTACACCTTC.

The chain joins TRBV5-6 to TRBJ2-2; 11 bases line up with TRBD1. The CDR3 consists of 15 residues. Unmatched junction bases numbered 4, after V lost 4 bases and J lost 5 bases. Germline CDR1 and CDR2: SGHDT and YYEEEE. CDR3 amino acids: CASSQDRGRTGELFF. The CDR3 coding sequence is TGTGCCAGCAGCCAGGACAGGGGGCGTACCGGGGAGCTGTTTTTT.

This sequence joins TRBV27 and TRBJ2-1, with TRBD2 matching over 10 bases. CDR1 and CDR2 (germline): MNHEY, SMNVEV (reference sequence). The length of the CDR3 is 15 residues. With 8 bases clipped from V and 0 bases from J, the junction kept 4 bases outside the gene matches. CDR3 in amino acids: CASASSGSSYNEQFF. In nucleotides, the CDR3 is TGTGCCAGCGCGTCTAGCGGGAGCTCCTACAATGAGCAGTTCTTC.

CDR3 coding DNA: TGTGCCAGCAGCTTAGCAGGGGGCGCGCTAAATGAGCAGTTCTTC. This translates into CASSLAGGALNEQFF. This chain uses TRBV7-9 with TRBJ2-1; 7 bases fit TRBD1. The CDR3 is 15 residues long. J lost 7 bases, V lost 0 bases, and 6 bases had no gene match. The germline V gene encodes CDR1 SEHNR and CDR2 FQNEAQ (reference sequence).

V gene TRBV5-4 combines with J gene TRBJ2-7; 7 nucleotides line up with TRBD1. V gave up 4 bases and J gave up 3 bases; unmatched junction bases: 10. CDR1 is SGHNT and CDR2 is YYREEE in the germline V gene (reference sequence). The CDR3 has 15 residues. The chain's CDR3 is CASSPGSRGLYEQYF. The CDR3 coding sequence is TGTGCCAGCAGCCCCGGGTCGAGGGGGCTCTACGAGCAGTACTTC.

The V and J genes are TRBV27 and TRBJ2-4; maybe TRBD1 (5 bases). Trimming left V 8 bases short and J 1 base short, with 15 bases between. In germline, CDR1 is MNHEY, CDR2 SMNVEV (reference sequence). This CDR3 has 15 amino acids. The CDR3 DNA reads TGTGCCAGCCGAATGACCTCAGGGGCCAAAAACATTCAGTACTTC. Translating it yields CASRMTSGAKNIQYF.

The gene calls are TRBV7-6 and TRBJ2-3; maybe TRBD2 (6 bases). This CDR3 region has 16 residues. With 5 bases removed from V and 0 bases from J, the gap between germline ends came to 15 bases. The germline CDR1 and CDR2 sequences are SGHVS and FNYEAQ. CDR3 sequence (DNA): TGTGCCAGCAGCCTTAGGCGGGGCTCGAGCACAGATACGCAGTATTTT. Translating it yields CASSLRRGSSTDTQYF.

The V gene is TRBV28, the J gene TRBJ1-2, with 10 nucleotides matching TRBD1. CDR1 is MDHEN, CDR2 SYDVKM, per germline. V shed 0 bases and J 6 bases; nucleotides not matched to a gene: 7. The CDR3 extends over 16 amino acids. CDR3 loop: CASSLWAGQGSNGYTF. As DNA, the CDR3 is TGTGCCAGCAGTTTATGGGCGGGACAGGGGAGTAATGGCTACACCTTC.

V is TRBV7-3 and J is TRBJ1-4; TRBD1 agrees at 8 bases. The CDR3 has 16 amino acids. Germline lookup yields CDR1 SGHTA and CDR2 FQGTGA. Losses at the gene ends were 1 base for V and 7 bases for J; bases not matched to a gene: 8. The CDR3, as DNA: TGTGCCAGCAGCTTAAGAGGCAGGGGGCAAGCTGAAAAACTGTTTTTT. Protein product: CASSLRGRGQAEKLFF.

This clone was recorded at least ten times. V is TRBV2 and J is TRBJ1-1; TRBD1 matches 7 bases. V trimming: 4 bases; J trimming: 0 bases; junction bases outside the gene matches: 8. This CDR3 spans 16 amino acids. Germline V gene data show CDR1 as SNHLY and CDR2 as FYNNEI. CDR3 DNA sequence: TGTGCCAGCAGTGTGTTAAAGGGGGCGATGAACACTGAAGCTTTCTTT. Translated, it gives CASSVLKGAMNTEAFF. Full variable domain (missing parts from reference TRBV2 and TRBJ1-1): EPEVTQTPSHQVTQMGQEVILRCVPISNHLYFYWYRQILGQKVEFLVSFYNNEISEKSEIFDDQFSVERPDGSNFTLKIRSTKLEDSAMYFCASSVLKGAMNTEAFFGQGTRLTVV.

This chain uses TRBV4-3 with TRBJ2-1, with TRBD1 identical over 8 bases. The CDR3 has 15 residues. Trimming cost V 0 bases and J 6 bases; bases outside gene matches: 4. CDR1 is LGHNA, CDR2 YSLEER, per germline. The CDR3 coding sequence is TGCGCCAGCAGCCAAGACAGGGGGCGCGTCAATGAGCAGTTCTTC. It codes for CASSQDRGRVNEQFF.

This chain links TRBV19 with TRBJ1-4; D ambiguous. CDR3 size: 13 residues. The V end lost 6 bases, the J end lost 5 bases, and 10 bases lay between the germline ends. The V gene's germline CDR1 is LNHDA and CDR2 SQIVND (reference sequence). The CDR3, as DNA: TGTGCCAGTAGGCAGGCAGGCAATGAAAAACTGTTTTTT. Translation gives CASRQAGNEKLFF.

The rearrangement uses TRBV28 and TRBJ1-4, with a weak D call TRBD1 (5 bases). CDR3 length equals 15 residues. V lost 2 bases and J 8 bases, leaving 15 bases between the germline ends. Germline CDR1 MDHEN, CDR2 SYDVKM. The CDR3 region has the DNA TGTGCCAGCAGTTTACATAGGTGGGGCAAAGAAAAACTGTTTTTT. Translated, it gives CASSLHRWGKEKLFF.

The chain combines TRBV7-9 with TRBJ2-2; tentative D call: TRBD2 (6 bases). This CDR3 comprises 18 residues. Trimming pared 5 bases from V and 1 base from J, leaving 20 bases between. Germline values: CDR1 SEHNR, CDR2 FQNEAQ (reference sequence). CDR3 amino acids: CASSRMLGGARNTGELFF. CDR3 nucleotide sequence: TGTGCCAGCAGCCGGATGTTGGGCGGGGCGAGGAACACCGGGGAGCTGTTTTTT.

The chain joins TRBV7-9 to TRBJ1-2, with 10 positions matching TRBD1. V gave up 4 bases and J gave up 4 bases; unmatched junction bases: 6. CDR3 length: 15 residues. The V gene's germline CDR1 is SEHNR and CDR2 FQNEAQ (reference sequence). The CDR3 protein is CASSSGTGDTYGYTF. The CDR3 DNA follows: TGTGCCAGCAGCTCTGGGACAGGGGATACCTATGGCTACACCTTC.

V is TRBV18 and J is TRBJ1-2; a possible D gene is TRBD1 (6 bases). The germline V gene has CDR1 KGHSH and CDR2 LQKENI. CDR3 size: 15 residues. The V gene lost 6 bases and the J gene lost 4 bases, with 18 bases spanning the gap. The chain's CDR3 is CASSPGGGEGYGYTF. CDR3 nucleotides: TGTGCCAGCTCTCCGGGCGGGGGCGAAGGCTATGGCTACACCTTC.

This rearrangement joins TRBV9 to TRBJ2-1; 9 nucleotides match TRBD2. Unmatched junction bases numbered 3, after V lost 4 bases and J lost 4 bases. The CDR3 contains 14 residues. Germline CDR1 SGDLS, CDR2 YYNGEE. The CDR3 region is CASSSTSGYNEQFF. The CDR3, as DNA: TGTGCCAGCAGCAGCACTAGCGGGTACAATGAGCAGTTCTTC.